The T cell receptor (beta chain) described here comes from a study of blood T cell repertoires in COVID-19. Study-level information: Specimens from acute and convalescent COVID-19 originated in the United States, Italy and Spain. Sources were T cells, B-cell-depleted T cells, or PBMCs; the material itself was cDNA or gDNA.

Per the authors' pipeline: The assay estimated nucleated cells by amplifying reference gene primers. The protocol was immunoSEQ multiplex PCR, while the TCRdb copy is restricted to in-frame clones and leaves out a portion. The DNA gave D and trimming, while V, J and clone size come from that table. The profile shows approximately 92,000 clones, about 81% of them singletons. The receptor was isolated from a man older than 75 with acute or convalescent COVID-19. Sample: peripheral blood.

As DNA, the CDR3 is TGTGCCAGCAGCGGACTAGCGGGACGCACAGATACGCAGTATTTT. This sequence encodes CASSGLAGRTDTQYF. V is TRBV28 and J is TRBJ2-3; 12 nucleotides line up with TRBD2. This CDR3 region has 15 residues. With V trimmed by 6 bases and J by 1 base, 2 bases remained unmatched. Germline V lookup: CDR1 MDHEN, CDR2 SYDVKM.